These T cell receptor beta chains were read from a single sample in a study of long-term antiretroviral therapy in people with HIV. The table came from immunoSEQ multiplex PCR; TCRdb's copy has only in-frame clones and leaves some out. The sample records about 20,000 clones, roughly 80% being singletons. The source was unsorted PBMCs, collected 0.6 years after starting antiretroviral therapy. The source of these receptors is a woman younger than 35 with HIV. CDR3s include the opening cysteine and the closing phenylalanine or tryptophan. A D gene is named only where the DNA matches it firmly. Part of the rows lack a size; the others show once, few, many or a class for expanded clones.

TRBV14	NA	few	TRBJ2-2	TGTGCCAGCGGGGGGGCCCGGAACGGGGAGCTGTTTTTT	CASGGARNGELFF
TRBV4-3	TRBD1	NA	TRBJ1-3	TGCGCCAGCAGCCAAGAGCCGACAGGGAAGTACACCATATATTTT	CASSQEPTGKYTIYF
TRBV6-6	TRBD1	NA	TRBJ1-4	TGTGCCAGCAGTTACGGGACAGGGATTAATGAAAAACTGTTTTTT	CASSYGTGINEKLFF
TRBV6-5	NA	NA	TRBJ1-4	TGTGCCAGCAGTCAAGGGGAAAAACTGTTTTTT	CASSQGEKLFF
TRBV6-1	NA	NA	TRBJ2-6	TGTGCCAGCGATGGCATCCCCGTCCTGACTTTC	CASDGIPVLTF
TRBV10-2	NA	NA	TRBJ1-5	TGCGCCAGCAGTGACCAACTATGGAGCAATCAGCCCCAGCATTTT	CASSDQLWSNQPQHF
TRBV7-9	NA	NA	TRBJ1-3	TGTGCCAGCAGCTTAGCTTACAGGGACGGAAACACCATATATTTT	CASSLAYRDGNTIYF
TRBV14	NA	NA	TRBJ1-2	TGTGCCAGCAGCCAAGATCTTATGGCGGGCGACTATGGCTACACCTTC	CASSQDLMAGDYGYTF
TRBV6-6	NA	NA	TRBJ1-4	TGTGCCAGCAACACACAGGGTTCCGGAGAAAAACTGTTTTTT	CASNTQGSGEKLFF
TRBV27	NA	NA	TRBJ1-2	TGTGCCAGCAGTCCCACCCCCGAAGGGGGGTACTATGGCTACACCTTC	CASSPTPEGGYYGYTF
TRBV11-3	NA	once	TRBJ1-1	TGTGCCAGCAGCTCCCGGGGGAACACTGAAGCTTTCTTT	CASSSRGNTEAFF
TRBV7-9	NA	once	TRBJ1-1	TGTGCCAGCAGACCCGGGGGTGGACTGAACACTGAAGCTTTCTTT	CASRPGGGLNTEAFF
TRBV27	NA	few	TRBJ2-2	TGTGCCAGCAGTACGGGGAGAGGGGTCGGGGAGCTGTTTTTT	CASSTGRGVGELFF
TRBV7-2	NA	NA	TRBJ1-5	TGTGCCAGCAGCCCAGGGCCGGGGGACCAGCCCCAGCATTTT	CASSPGPGDQPQHF
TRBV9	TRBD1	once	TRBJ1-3	TGTGCCAGCAGCGTAGGACTTCCCGGTGTACAGGGGTTGAACACCATATATTTT	CASSVGLPGVQGLNTIYF
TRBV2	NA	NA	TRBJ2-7	TGTGCCAGCAGTTCTAGGGCAGGCTACGAGCAGTACTTC	CASSSRAGYEQYF
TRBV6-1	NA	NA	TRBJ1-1	TGTGCCAGCAGTGGGTTCAGGTTGGAGACTGAAGCTTTCTTT	CASSGFRLETEAFF
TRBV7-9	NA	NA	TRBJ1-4	TGTGCCAGCAGCTTGAGGACATTCGGCGTCGCGGGAAGGGAAAAACTGTTTTTT	CASSLRTFGVAGREKLFF
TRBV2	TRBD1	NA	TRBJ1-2	TGTGCCAGCAGGCAAGGACAGGGCTATGGCTACACCTTC	CASRQGQGYGYTF
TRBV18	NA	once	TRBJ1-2	TGTGCCAGCTCACTCACGTTTATGGGGGGCGGCGACTATGGCTACACCTTC	CASSLTFMGGGDYGYTF
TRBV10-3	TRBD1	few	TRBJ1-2	TGTGCCATCAGTGATCAACAGGGGAACTATGGCTACACCTTC	CAISDQQGNYGYTF
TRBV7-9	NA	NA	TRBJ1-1	TGTGCCAGCAGCCCCGCAGGGTCGACTGAAGCTTTCTTT	CASSPAGSTEAFF
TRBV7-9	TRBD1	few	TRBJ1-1	TGTGCCGTTGACAGGGGGACTGAAGCTTTCTTT	CAVDRGTEAFF
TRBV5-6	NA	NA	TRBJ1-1	TGTGCCAGCAGCTTCAACTCGAACACTGAAGCTTTCTTT	CASSFNSNTEAFF
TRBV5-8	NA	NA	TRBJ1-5	TGTGCCAGCAGCATTCAGGGCTATAGCAATCAGCCCCAGCATTTT	CASSIQGYSNQPQHF
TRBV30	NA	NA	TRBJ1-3	TGTGCCTGTACAGGAGTACCTGGAAACACCATATATTTT	CACTGVPGNTIYF